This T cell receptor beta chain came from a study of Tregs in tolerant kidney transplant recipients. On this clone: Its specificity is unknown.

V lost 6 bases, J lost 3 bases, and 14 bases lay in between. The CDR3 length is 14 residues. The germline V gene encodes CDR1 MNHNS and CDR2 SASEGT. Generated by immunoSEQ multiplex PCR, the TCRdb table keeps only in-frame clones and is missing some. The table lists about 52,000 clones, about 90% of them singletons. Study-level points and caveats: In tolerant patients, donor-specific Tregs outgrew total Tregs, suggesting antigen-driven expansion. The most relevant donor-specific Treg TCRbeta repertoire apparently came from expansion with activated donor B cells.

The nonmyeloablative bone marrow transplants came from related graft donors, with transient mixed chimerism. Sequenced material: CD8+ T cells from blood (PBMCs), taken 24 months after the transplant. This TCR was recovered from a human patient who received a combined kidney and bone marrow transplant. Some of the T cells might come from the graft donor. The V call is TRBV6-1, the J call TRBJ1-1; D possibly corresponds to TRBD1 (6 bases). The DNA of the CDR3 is TGTGCCAGCAGCCGCGCGGGGGCGGACACTGAAGCTTTCTTT. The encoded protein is CASSRAGADTEAFF.